The clone carrying this TCR beta chain was seen many times. Antigen: not known. As for time point: newly diagnosed GD, antithyroid drugs for less than 3 months. PBMC-derived RNA was used for the TCR library. Patients all came to the study from an endocrinology department in Xi'an, China. The data derive from a study of regulatory T cells in long-lasting Graves disease. The CDR3 extends over 16 amino acids. Trimming took 0 bases from V and 8 from J, leaving 15 bases between them. Germline CDR1 reads SGHRS; CDR2 reads YFSETQ. Points from the study as a whole: It was possible that the small sample size reduced accuracy.

The TCR beta library used iRepertoire HTBI primers with Arm-PCR amplification of CDR3. MiXCR, applied by TCRdb to the multiplex PCR reads, yields one record per CDR3 protein. This sample has around 480,000 distinct CDR3 sequences; about 16% occur once, and the top ten carry roughly 25%. The same sample was also used in a study of T cells in Graves' hyperthyroidism and ophthalmopathy. As that study records: For Graves' hyperthyroidism to be stable, ophthalmopathy could not progress within 18 months. Newly diagnosed hyperthyroidism patients aged 18 to 65 years had disease lasting under 2 months.

The TCR comes from a middle-aged woman with Graves disease. The chain couples TRBV5-1 to TRBJ1-6, with D hard to call. The sample here was peripheral blood mononuclear cells (PBMCs), taken at new diagnosis, from a patient treated with antithyroid drugs. The DNA for the CDR3 is TGCGCCAGCAGCTTGGTTTGGCCTTCGTCTGATTCACCCCTCCACTTT. It is translated as CASSLVWPSSDSPLHF.